The 22 T cell receptor beta chains in this list originate from one sample, sequenced in a study of beta chain features in type 1 diabetes. Reverse transcribing all isolated RNA meant expressed TCRB transcripts were sequenced. The protocol was immunoSEQ multiplex PCR, while the TCRdb copy is restricted to in-frame clones and leaves out a portion. In the table there are 310,000 or so clones, approximately 11% of which are singletons. Material for sequencing was naive CD4+ T cells from blood. The source of these receptors is a woman aged 25 to 45 in good health.

Notes on this clone: The same CDR3 can be traced to other DNA sequences in this sample. This chain uses TRBV18 with TRBJ2-7; 7 bases align to TRBD1. V lost 3 bases, J lost 3 bases, and 2 bases stayed unmatched. The CDR3 sequence is 13 residues long. CDR1 and CDR2 from the germline V gene are KGHSH and LQKENI. CDR3 bases: TGTGCCAGCTCACCCGGGGACAGCTACGAGCAGTACTTC. It translates to CASSPGDSYEQYF.

This clone came up a few times. V gene TRBV4-2 combines with J gene TRBJ2-5; TRBD2 is a possible D gene (5 bases). Germline V lookup: CDR1 LGHNA, CDR2 YNFKEQ. The CDR3 runs 16 residues. Trimming shortened V by 3 bases and J by 0 bases, and 14 bases separated the two germline ends. CDR3: CASSHKGVRDQETQYF. CDR3 DNA sequence: TGTGCCAGCAGCCACAAAGGAGTGAGGGACCAAGAGACCCAGTACTTC.

In nucleotides, the CDR3 is TGTGCCAGCAGCTTGGGGAGGGACAGCACAGATACGCAGTATTTT. Translating it yields CASSLGRDSTDTQYF. The rearrangement joins TRBV7-9 to TRBJ2-3; TRBD2 agrees at 7 bases. The germline CDR1 and CDR2 sequences are SEHNR and FQNEAQ (reference sequence). J was trimmed by 0 bases and V by 3 bases; bases with no gene match: 3. The CDR3 covers 15 residues.

A few counts support this clone. This chain uses TRBV4-2 with TRBJ2-1, with 9 positions matching TRBD2. V was clipped by 1 base and J by 4 bases; unmatched bases: 5. CDR1 and CDR2 (germline): LGHNA, YNFKEQ. This CDR3 has 16 residues. The CDR3 DNA follows: TGTGCCAGCAGCCAAGGCCTAGCGGGACTTTACAATGAGCAGTTCTTC. This encodes CASSQGLAGLYNEQFF.

A word on this clone: Sequence at one end of the junction differs from germline and may be a read error. This rearrangement joins TRBV7-7 to TRBJ2-3; 9 positions match TRBD2. The CDR3 totals 15 residues. The V gene's germline CDR1 is SSHAT and CDR2 FNYEAQ (reference sequence). CDR3 in amino acids: CASRSPLAGIDTQYF. In DNA form, the CDR3 reads TGTGCTAGCAGGTCGCCGCTAGCGGGAATAGATACGCAGTATTTT. The variable domain in full, completed from reference TRBV7-7 and TRBJ2-3, reads GAGVSQSPRYKVTKRGQDVTLRCDPISSHATLYWYQQALGQGPEFLTYFNYEAQPDKSGLPSDRFSAERPEGSISTLTIQRTEQRDSAMYRCASRSPLAGIDTQYFGPGTRLTVL.

The V and J genes are TRBV1 and TRBJ2-7; the table assigns TRBD1, which was not confirmed against the DNA. TRBV1 is designated a pseudogene. The CDR3 is 19 residues long. DNA for the CDR3: TGCACCAGCAGCCAAGAAACCTTCGGACAGGTCGGGAGCTCCTACGAGCAGTACTTC. Amino acids: CTSSQETFGQVGSSYEQYF.

This clone showed up just a few times. The CDR3: CASGGTSGSGNEQFF. CDR3 bases: TGTGCCAGCGGTGGGACTAGCGGGAGCGGAAATGAGCAGTTCTTC. This chain links TRBV9 with TRBJ2-1; TRBD2 agrees at 14 bases. The CDR3 has 15 residues. V gave up 7 bases and J gave up 7 bases; unmatched junction bases: 7. Per germline, CDR1 SGDLS and CDR2 YYNGEE.

There are a few counts of this clone. The rearrangement links TRBV6-6 to TRBJ2-5, with 11 positions matching TRBD2. Germline V gives CDR1 MNHNY, CDR2 SVGAGI (reference sequence). Trimming took 2 bases from V and 2 from J; bases not matched to a gene: 4. The CDR3 extends over 16 amino acids. CDR3 bases: TGTGCCAGCAGTTACCCTAGCGGGAGGACACAAGAGACCCAGTACTTC. Encoded protein: CASSYPSGRTQETQYF.

V is TRBV15 and J is TRBJ2-3, with D perhaps matching TRBD2 (6 bases). CDR3 length equals 18 residues. Per the germline V gene, CDR1 is LNHNV and CDR2 is YYDKDF (reference sequence). Trimming removed 1 base at V and 3 bases at J, with 20 bases between. Here the CDR3 reads CATSRGSWGQGGTDTQYF. For the CDR3, the DNA is TGTGCCACCAGCAGAGGGTCTTGGGGCCAGGGAGGTACAGATACGCAGTATTTT.

The chain carries TRBV30 and TRBJ1-2; 9 bases map to TRBD1. The germline V gene encodes CDR1 GTSNPN and CDR2 SVGIG (reference sequence). J lost 7 bases, V lost 3 bases, and 15 bases had no gene match. The CDR3 is 16 residues long. In DNA form, the CDR3 reads TGTGCCTGGAGGAGACAGGGGGGAAGAAGAGTGGGTGGCTACACCTTC. This translates into CAWRRQGGRRVGGYTF.

The chain combines TRBV18 with TRBJ1-5; perhaps TRBD1 as D (5 bases). The germline V gene has CDR1 KGHSH and CDR2 LQKENI. V was cut by 1 base and J by 4 bases, with 5 bases left in between. The CDR3 covers 13 residues. CDR3 nucleotide sequence: TGTGCCAGCTCACCACAGGGGAATCAGCCCCAGCATTTT. It encodes CASSPQGNQPQHF.

The genes are TRBV7-9 and TRBJ1-2, with 9 bases fitting TRBD1. Germline values: CDR1 SEHNR, CDR2 FQNEAQ (reference sequence). With V trimmed by 5 bases and J by 8 bases, 6 bases remained unmatched. The CDR3 has 13 residues. CDR3 sequence: CASSKTGGDGYTF. Here the CDR3 DNA reads TGTGCCAGCAGCAAGACAGGGGGGGACGGCTACACCTTC.

This rearrangement joins TRBV29-1 to TRBJ1-4; D may be TRBD1 (5 bases). The CDR3 spans 12 residues. V lost 4 bases to trimming and J lost 8 bases, with 11 bases between them. Germline V gives CDR1 SQVTM, CDR2 ANQGSEA. The CDR3 DNA reads as TGCAGCGTTGCAGGGAATGGCGAAAAACTGTTTTTT. As protein: CSVAGNGEKLFF.

This clone has only a few counts. For the CDR3, the DNA is TGTGCCAGCAGTTTGGACACCGGGACAGCAAGCTACGAGCAGTACTTC. It specifies CASSLDTGTASYEQYF. The chain has TRBV28 and TRBJ2-7; 7 nucleotides line up with TRBD1. The CDR3 contains 16 residues. Germline values: CDR1 MDHEN, CDR2 SYDVKM. V dropped 3 bases and J dropped 3; count of bases not matched to a gene: 11. The full variable domain, with the rest looked up from reference TRBV28 and TRBJ2-7, is DVKVTQSSRYLVKRTGEKVFLECVQDMDHENMFWYRQDPGLGLRLIYFSYDVKMKEKGDIPEGYSVSREKKERFSLILESASTNQTSMYLCASSLDTGTASYEQYFGPGTRLTVT.

This clone has only a few counts. This chain joins TRBV29-1 and TRBJ2-7; 8 bases agree with TRBD1. This CDR3 has 13 residues. Unmatched junction bases numbered 10, after V lost 6 bases and J lost 6 bases. Germline V gene data show CDR1 as SQVTM and CDR2 as ANQGSEA. The chain's CDR3 is CSVAWTGYGEQYF. CDR3 nucleotides: TGCAGCGTCGCTTGGACAGGGTATGGCGAGCAGTACTTC.

J is TRBJ2-5 and V is TRBV28; tentative D call: TRBD2 (6 bases). Germline V gives CDR1 MDHEN, CDR2 SYDVKM. The CDR3 runs 14 residues. V was shortened by 6 bases and J by 3 bases, with 14 bases between the two germline ends. The CDR3 DNA follows: TGTGCCAGCAGACCCTGGGGGGAAGAAGAGACCCAGTACTTC. Its translation: CASRPWGEEETQYF.

This clone was counted a few times. The V gene is TRBV4-2, the J gene TRBJ1-2; D is possibly TRBD1 (5 bases). Germline V gene lookup returns CDR1 LGHNA and CDR2 YNFKEQ. V lost 0 bases to trimming and J lost 6 bases, with 17 bases between them. The CDR3 totals 16 residues. The CDR3 coding sequence is TGTGCCAGCAGCCAAGATACAGGACCTGCTTTGGATGGCTACACCTTC. It codes for CASSQDTGPALDGYTF.

The V call is TRBV9, the J call TRBJ2-5; 7 positions agree with TRBD2. The germline CDR1 and CDR2 sequences are SGDLS and YYNGEE. The CDR3 spans 15 residues. V trimming: 0 bases; J trimming: 0 bases; junction bases outside the gene matches: 2. The CDR3 sequence: CASSVEGLDQETQYF. The CDR3 nucleotides read TGTGCCAGCAGCGTAGAAGGACTAGACCAAGAGACCCAGTACTTC.

This clone was seen once. V is TRBV6-5 and J is TRBJ2-1; D uncertain. The length of the CDR3 is 13 residues. Germline CDR1 reads MNHEY; CDR2 reads SVGAGI. The V end lost 0 bases, the J end lost 9 bases, and 9 bases lay between the germline ends. For the CDR3, the DNA is TGTGCCAGCAGTTACTCCCGCACGGGTGAGCAGTTCTTC. Protein: CASSYSRTGEQFF.

The genes are TRBV19 and TRBJ1-5, with 7 bases fitting TRBD1. Trimming cost V 4 bases and J 6 bases; bases outside gene matches: 6. CDR3 size: 14 residues. The germline CDR1 and CDR2 sequences are LNHDA and SQIVND (reference sequence). The CDR3 nucleotides are TGTGCCAGTAGTACCGACAGGGCGACTCAGCCCCAGCATTTT. Protein sequence: CASSTDRATQPQHF.

The J gene is TRBJ2-7, the V gene TRBV18, with 7 bases identical to TRBD2. J was trimmed by 5 bases and V by 2 bases; bases with no gene match: 3. The CDR3 spans 13 residues. Per the germline V gene, CDR1 is KGHSH and CDR2 is LQKENI. The CDR3, as DNA: TGTGCCAGCTCACCAGCGGGAGCCGACGAGCAGTACTTC. Encoded protein: CASSPAGADEQYF.

CDR3 DNA sequence: TGTGCCAGCAGCGTAGATTTGGGGGCCTGGGATACGCAGTATTTT. It codes for CASSVDLGAWDTQYF. The V gene is TRBV9, the J gene TRBJ2-3, with D perhaps TRBD1 (6 bases). V was cut by 0 bases and J by 6 bases, with 14 bases left in between. The CDR3 totals 15 residues. The germline CDR1 and CDR2 sequences are SGDLS and YYNGEE.